The 5 T cell receptor beta chains below come from one sample, sequenced in a study of EBV T-cell therapy then PD-1 blockade in nasopharyngeal carcinoma. Treatment denoted: AdE1-LMPpoly-expanded autologous EBV-specific T-cell therapy followed by anti-PD-1 nivolumab. Assay used: immunoSEQ multiplex PCR; TCRdb lists only in-frame clones, some missing. The sample lists 20,000 to 25,000 clones, approximately 87% occurring once. No antigens are known for them. Sequences were derived from CD8+ T cells from blood, sampled around day 60 from a patient whose treatment included autologous EBV-specific T cells and nivolumab. These receptors were obtained from a man between 35 and 55 years old with nasopharyngeal carcinoma.

This rearrangement joins TRBV12-5 to TRBJ1-1; 9 positions match TRBD1. The CDR3 contains 14 residues. Germline-derived CDR1 and CDR2 are LGHNT and FRNRAP. Trimming cost V 3 bases and J 4 bases; bases outside gene matches: 3. The CDR3: CASGFPGQGTEAFF. The CDR3 DNA reads as TGTGCTAGTGGTTTTCCGGGACAGGGCACTGAAGCTTTCTTT.

The chain joins TRBV7-8 to TRBJ2-7, with 8 bases aligning to TRBD1. The CDR3 covers 16 residues. J gave up 2 bases and V 4 bases, and 10 bases lay outside the gene matches. The V gene's germline CDR1 is SGHVS and CDR2 FQNEAQ. The CDR3 spells CASSSWTGLNAYEQYF. CDR3 nucleotides: TGTGCCAGCAGCTCGTGGACAGGGCTCAACGCCTACGAGCAGTACTTC.

This clone is medium-sized within its sample. The chain carries TRBV27 and TRBJ1-2; D is uncertain. This CDR3 has 17 amino acids. The V end was cut by 5 bases, the J end by 6 bases, with 25 bases between. CDR1 MNHEY and CDR2 SMNVEV come from the germline V gene (reference sequence). CDR3 nucleotide sequence: TGTGCCAGCAGTACCTCCGTGATGGAGGGTGGAAGGAATGGCTACACCTTC. It codes for CASSTSVMEGGRNGYTF.

This rearrangement joins TRBV7-2 to TRBJ2-7; a possible D gene is TRBD2 (6 bases). Trimming left V 1 base short and J 3 bases short, with 7 bases between. Germline assignment: CDR1 SGHTA and CDR2 FQGNSA. This CDR3 region has 13 residues. This chain's CDR3 is CASSLVGGYEQYF. CDR3 in DNA: TGTGCCAGCAGCTTAGTGGGGGGCTACGAGCAGTACTTC.

CDR3 loop: CATSTARQETQYF. The CDR3 nucleotides are TGTGCCACCAGCACAGCGAGGCAAGAGACCCAGTACTTC. V usage is TRBV15 and J usage is TRBJ2-5; D is uncertain. V lost 4 bases and J lost 2, with 8 bases in between. The CDR3 covers 13 residues. Germline loops: CDR1 LNHNV, CDR2 YYDKDF (reference sequence).